This T cell receptor (beta chain) was recovered during a study of cytomegalovirus exposure and HLA in healthy donors. General study points: Later genetic work tied a missense DCLRE1C variant to beta-chain V and J trimming. The study designated 160 or so TCR beta chains cytomegalovirus-associated. Donors belonging to an Asian-associated ancestry cluster reportedly showed fewer N-insertions in productive TCRs than the roughly 670-donor mean, according to what a later analysis found. TCR beta V segments were, for the most part, productive about 87% or about 30% of the time in an earlier analysis.

In regard to this clone: The antigen is unknown.

The study ran its PCR with 60 Vbeta and 13 Jbeta primers. TCRdb's table, derived via immunoSEQ multiplex PCR, lists solely in-frame clones and lacks some. The sample records tens of thousands of clones, roughly 73% being singletons. This CDR3 has 15 residues. V shed 6 bases, J shed 6 bases, and the junction held 11 bases outside the gene matches. The germline V gene has CDR1 SGHTA and CDR2 FQGTGA. The chain links TRBV7-3 to TRBJ2-3; 8 bases line up with TRBD1. The sequence was obtained from a middle-aged woman in good health and CMV-seropositive. The sequencing sample was made of PBMCs. The CDR3 bases are TGTGCCAGCAGGTCCGACAGGGGCGTGTCGGATACGCAGTATTTT. This translates into CASRSDRGVSDTQYF.